Here is one T cell receptor (beta chain) with its context. Its cognate antigen is unknown. The sample comes from a study of vaccination effects on CD4 cells after COVID-19. Study-level background: Median timing of post-vaccine samples was 72 days after the second dose. The study, taken as a whole, reports: There was marked clonal contraction among infection- and vaccine-induced clones late after vaccination.

Before sequencing took place, the ViraFEST assay used viral peptide pools to expand antigen-specific CD4+ T cells. Upon completion of around eleven days in culture, CD4+ T cells were isolated. The vaccine given was either BNT162b2 or mRNA-1273, in two doses. Negative nucleocapsid antibody tests before and after vaccination confirmed no previous SARS-CoV-2 infection. The culture medium for over 1.5 million PBMC per well included 9.5 to 10 IU/ml IL-2 and around 10 ug/ml peptides. Only in-frame clones appear in the TCRdb table, and some are missing; sequencing was by immunoSEQ multiplex PCR. The data hold approximately 70,000 clones, with 76% observed a single time. Trimming removed 6 bases from V and 4 bases from J; junction bases left unmatched: 5. Per the germline V gene, CDR1 is MNHEY and CDR2 is SVGAGI. The CDR3 length is 13 residues.

This clonotype was obtained from a human donor who received a COVID-19 vaccine. This chain uses TRBV6-5 with TRBJ1-2; 7 bases agree with TRBD1. The sequencing here drew on CD4+ T cells from PBMCs cultured with HCoV-OC43 spike peptides, taken after COVID-19 vaccination. Subset here: HCoV-OC43 spike overlapping peptide pool stimulation. The CDR3: CASRSGTAYGYTF. DNA for the CDR3: TGTGCCAGCAGGTCCGGGACAGCCTATGGCTACACCTTC.